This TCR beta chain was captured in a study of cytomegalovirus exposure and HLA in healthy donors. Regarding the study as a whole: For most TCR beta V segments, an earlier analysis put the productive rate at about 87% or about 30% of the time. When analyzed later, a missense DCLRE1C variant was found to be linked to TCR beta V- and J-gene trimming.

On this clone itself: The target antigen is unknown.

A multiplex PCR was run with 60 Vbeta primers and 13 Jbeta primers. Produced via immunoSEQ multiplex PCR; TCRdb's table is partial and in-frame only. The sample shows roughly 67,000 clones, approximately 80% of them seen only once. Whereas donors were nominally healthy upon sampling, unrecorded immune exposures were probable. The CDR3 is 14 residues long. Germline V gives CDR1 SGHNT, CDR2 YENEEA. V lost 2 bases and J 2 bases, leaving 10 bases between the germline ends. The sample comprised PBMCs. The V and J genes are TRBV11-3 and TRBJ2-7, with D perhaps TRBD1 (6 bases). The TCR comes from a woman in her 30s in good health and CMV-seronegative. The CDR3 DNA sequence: TGTGCCAGCAGCTTAAAGACAGGAGCCTACGAGCAGTACTTC. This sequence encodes CASSLKTGAYEQYF.